There are a few counts of the clone carrying this T cell receptor beta chain. The sample is drawn from a study of cytomegalovirus exposure and HLA in healthy donors. Sequencing was performed with immunoSEQ multiplex PCR; in TCRdb, only in-frame clones are kept and a portion is missing. The table has 200,000 to 250,000 clones, 80% to 90% seen once; the top ten hold 2.9%. This CDR3 comprises 14 residues. Germline values: CDR1 MNHNY, CDR2 SVGAGI (reference sequence). V shed 7 bases, J shed 0 bases, and the junction held 6 bases outside the gene matches. The source is a woman between 18 and 29 years old in good health and CMV-seronegative. The chain employs TRBV6-6 and TRBJ2-7; 7 bases match TRBD1. Specimen: PBMCs. The CDR3 is CASTQGQSSYEQYF. CDR3 bases: TGTGCCAGCACCCAGGGACAGAGCTCCTACGAGCAGTACTTC.